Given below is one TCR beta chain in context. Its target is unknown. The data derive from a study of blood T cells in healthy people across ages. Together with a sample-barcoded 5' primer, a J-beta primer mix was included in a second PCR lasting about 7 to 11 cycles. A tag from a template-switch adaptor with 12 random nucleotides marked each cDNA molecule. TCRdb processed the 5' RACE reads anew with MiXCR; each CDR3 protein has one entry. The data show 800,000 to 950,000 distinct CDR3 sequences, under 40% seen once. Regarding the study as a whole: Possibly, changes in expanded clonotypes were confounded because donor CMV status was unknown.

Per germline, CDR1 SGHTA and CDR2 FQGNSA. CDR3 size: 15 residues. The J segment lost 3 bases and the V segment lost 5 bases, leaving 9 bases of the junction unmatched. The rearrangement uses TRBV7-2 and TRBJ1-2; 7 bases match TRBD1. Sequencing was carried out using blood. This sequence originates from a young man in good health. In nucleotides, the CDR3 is TGTGCCAGCAGCGTTACACAAACAGGGGACTATGGCTACACCTTC. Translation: CASSVTQTGDYGYTF. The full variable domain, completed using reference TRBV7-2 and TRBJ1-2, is GAGVSQSPSNKVTEKGKDVELRCDPISGHTALYWYRQSLGQGLEFLIYFQGNSAPDKSGLPSDRFSAERTGGSVSTLTIQRTQQEDSAVYLCASSVTQTGDYGYTFGSGTRLTVV.